Sequencing of this T cell receptor beta chain was carried out in a study of spatial heterogeneity in lung cancer. Per germline, CDR1 MNHNY and CDR2 SVGAGI (reference sequence). The CDR3 spans 17 residues. V was trimmed by 2 bases and J by 0 bases, leaving 16 bases between them. Time point here: sample taken at primary tumor resection. Unsorted whole RNA samples from tumor, nontumor lung or frozen PBMC were sequenced. TCRdb recomputed calls from the 5' RACE reads with MiXCR, one row per CDR3 protein. The sample lists 2,500 to 3,500 distinct CDR3 sequences, about 7.3% occurring once. This clonotype is labeled medium-sized.

The source of this sequence is a male donor with early-stage non-small cell lung cancer. Sample: normal lung tissue next to the tumor, taken at surgery. The rearrangement uses TRBV6-6 and TRBJ1-2; possible D gene TRBD1, 6 bases. The CDR3 is CASSYRTDKRANYGYTF. The CDR3 DNA sequence: TGTGCCAGCAGTTACCGGACAGACAAGAGAGCTAACTATGGCTACACCTTC.